This T cell receptor beta chain was sequenced during a study of blood T cell repertoires in COVID-19. Study-wide context: Material from acute and convalescent COVID-19 was sourced from the United States, Italy and Spain.

The germline CDR1 and CDR2 sequences are SGHDT and YYEEEE. Trimming left V 0 bases short and J 7 bases short, with 8 bases between. This CDR3 spans 12 amino acids. Per the study methods: For nucleated cells, counts were estimated from reference gene primer amplification. Here immunoSEQ multiplex PCR was the method, and the copy in TCRdb shows in-frame clones only, minus some. The DNA gave D and trimming, while V, J and clone size come from that table. The sample includes around 190,000 clones, about 83% of them seen just once. Sequencing was carried out using peripheral blood. The TCR was taken from a human donor in a cohort sampled during active COVID-19. This chain links TRBV5-6 with TRBJ2-7; D ambiguous. The CDR3 sequence: CASSLATEEQYF. In DNA form, the CDR3 reads TGTGCCAGCAGCTTGGCCACCGAGGAGCAGTACTTC.